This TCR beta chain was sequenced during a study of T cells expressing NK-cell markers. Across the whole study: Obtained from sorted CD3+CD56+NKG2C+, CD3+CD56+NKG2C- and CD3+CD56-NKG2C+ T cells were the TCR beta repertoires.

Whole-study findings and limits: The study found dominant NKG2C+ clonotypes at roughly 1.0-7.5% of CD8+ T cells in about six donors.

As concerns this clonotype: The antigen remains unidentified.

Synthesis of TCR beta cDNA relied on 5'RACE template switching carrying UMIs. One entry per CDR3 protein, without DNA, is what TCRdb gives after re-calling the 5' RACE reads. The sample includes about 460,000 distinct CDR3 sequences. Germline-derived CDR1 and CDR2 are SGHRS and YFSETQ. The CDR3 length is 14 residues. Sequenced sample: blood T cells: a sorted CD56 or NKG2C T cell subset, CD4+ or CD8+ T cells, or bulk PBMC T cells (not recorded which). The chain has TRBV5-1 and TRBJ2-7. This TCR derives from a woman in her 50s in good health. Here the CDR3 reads CASSLGHDLDEQYF.